A single TCR beta chain is shown here with its context. Its specificity is unknown. Unique molecular identifiers were in the cDNA, with template-switch universal primer binding. In TCRdb, the 5' RACE reads were re-called with MiXCR into one record per CDR3 protein. This table has roughly 1,500,000 distinct CDR3 sequences, 32% appearing once. CDR1 is LGHDT and CDR2 is YNNKEL in the germline V gene (reference sequence). Trimming cost V 3 bases and J 4 bases; bases outside gene matches: 8. This CDR3 has 15 residues. The sample originates from a study of identical twins. Study-level findings and limits: Beta clonotypes that were abundant in cord blood contained fewer insertions, a pattern absent from memory repertoires. A partial confounding effect on zero-insertion analyses could come from invariant MAIT and iNKT cells.

The V and J genes are TRBV3-1 and TRBJ1-2; the match to TRBD1 covers 7 bases. The sequenced sample was cord blood. This clonotype was sampled from a newborn girl in good health. The CDR3 reads CASSHRQGGFYGYTF. CDR3 sequence (DNA): TGTGCCAGCAGCCATAGACAGGGAGGATTCTATGGCTACACCTTC.